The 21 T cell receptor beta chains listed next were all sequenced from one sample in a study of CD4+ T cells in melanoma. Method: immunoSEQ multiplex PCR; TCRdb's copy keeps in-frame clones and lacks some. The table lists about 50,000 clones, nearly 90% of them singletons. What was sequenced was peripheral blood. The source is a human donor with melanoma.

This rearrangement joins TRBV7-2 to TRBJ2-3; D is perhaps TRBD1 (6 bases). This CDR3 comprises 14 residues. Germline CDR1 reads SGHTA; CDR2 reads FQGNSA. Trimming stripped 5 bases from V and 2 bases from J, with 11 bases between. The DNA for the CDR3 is TGTGCCAGCAGCACCGACAGGTCCACAGATACGCAGTATTTT. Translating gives CASSTDRSTDTQYF. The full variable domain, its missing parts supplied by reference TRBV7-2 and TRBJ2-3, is GAGVSQSPSNKVTEKGKDVELRCDPISGHTALYWYRQSLGQGLEFLIYFQGNSAPDKSGLPSDRFSAERTGGSVSTLTIQRTQQEDSAVYLCASSTDRSTDTQYFGPGTRLTVL.

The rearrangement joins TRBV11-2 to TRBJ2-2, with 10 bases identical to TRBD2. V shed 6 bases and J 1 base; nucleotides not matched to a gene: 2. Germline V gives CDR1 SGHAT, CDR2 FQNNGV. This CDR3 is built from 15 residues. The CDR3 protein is CASRKRGGNTGELFF. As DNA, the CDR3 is TGTGCCAGCAGAAAGCGGGGGGGGAACACCGGGGAGCTGTTTTTT.

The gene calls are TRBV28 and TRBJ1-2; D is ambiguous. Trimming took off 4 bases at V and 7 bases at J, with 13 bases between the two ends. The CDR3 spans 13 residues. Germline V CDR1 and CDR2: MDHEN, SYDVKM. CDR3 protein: CASSWPSLSGYTF. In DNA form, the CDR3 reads TGTGCCAGCAGTTGGCCCAGCCTGAGTGGCTACACCTTC.

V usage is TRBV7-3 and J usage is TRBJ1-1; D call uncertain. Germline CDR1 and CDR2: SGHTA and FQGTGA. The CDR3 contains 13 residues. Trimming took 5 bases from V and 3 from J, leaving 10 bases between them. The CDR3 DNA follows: TGTGCCAGCAGCAGGGAGTTGGACACTGAAGCTTTCTTT. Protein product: CASSRELDTEAFF.

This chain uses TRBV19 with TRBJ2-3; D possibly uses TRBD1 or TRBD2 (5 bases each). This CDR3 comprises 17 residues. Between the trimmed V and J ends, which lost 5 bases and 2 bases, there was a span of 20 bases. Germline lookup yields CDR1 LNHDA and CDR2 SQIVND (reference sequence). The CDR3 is CASSPRWGRDPTDTQYF. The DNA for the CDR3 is TGTGCCAGTAGTCCAAGATGGGGAAGGGACCCCACAGATACGCAGTATTTT. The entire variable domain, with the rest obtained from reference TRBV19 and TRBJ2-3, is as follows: DGGITQSPKYLFRKEGQNVTLSCEQNLNHDAMYWYRQDPGQGLRLIYYSQIVNDFQKGDIAEGYSVSREKKESFPLTVTSAQKNPTAFYLCASSPRWGRDPTDTQYFGPGTRLTVL.

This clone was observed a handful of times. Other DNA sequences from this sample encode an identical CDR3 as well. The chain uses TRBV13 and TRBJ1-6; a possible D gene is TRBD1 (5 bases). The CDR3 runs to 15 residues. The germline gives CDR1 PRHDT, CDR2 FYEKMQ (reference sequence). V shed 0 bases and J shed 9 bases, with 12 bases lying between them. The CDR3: CASSLGAGTGSPLHF. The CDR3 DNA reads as TGTGCCAGCAGCTTAGGGGCCGGGACTGGTTCACCCCTCCACTTT.

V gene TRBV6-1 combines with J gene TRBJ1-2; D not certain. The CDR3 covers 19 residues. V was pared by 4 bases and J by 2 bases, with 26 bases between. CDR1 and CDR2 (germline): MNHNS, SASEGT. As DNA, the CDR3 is TGTGCCAGCAGTGGACTACCGGGCCGAAGCCCCACCGAGAACTATGGCTACACCTTC. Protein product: CASSGLPGRSPTENYGYTF.

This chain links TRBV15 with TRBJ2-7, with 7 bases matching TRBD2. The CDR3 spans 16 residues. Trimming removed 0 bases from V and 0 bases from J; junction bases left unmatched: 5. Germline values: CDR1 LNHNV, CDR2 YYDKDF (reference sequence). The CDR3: CATSRDVGTTSYEQYF. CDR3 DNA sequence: TGTGCCACCAGCAGAGATGTAGGGACTACCTCCTACGAGCAGTACTTC. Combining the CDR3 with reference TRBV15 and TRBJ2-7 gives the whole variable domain DAMVIQNPRYQVTQFGKPVTLSCSQTLNHNVMYWYQQKSSQAPKLLFHYYDKDFNNEADTPDNFQSRRPNTSFCFLDIRSPGLGDTAMYLCATSRDVGTTSYEQYFGPGTRLTVT.

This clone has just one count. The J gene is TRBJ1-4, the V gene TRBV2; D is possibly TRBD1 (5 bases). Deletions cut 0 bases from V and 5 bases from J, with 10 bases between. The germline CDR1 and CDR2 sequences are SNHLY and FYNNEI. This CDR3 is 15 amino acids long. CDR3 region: CASSEALQGNEKLFF. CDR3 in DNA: TGTGCCAGCAGTGAAGCGCTTCAGGGAAATGAAAAACTGTTTTTT.

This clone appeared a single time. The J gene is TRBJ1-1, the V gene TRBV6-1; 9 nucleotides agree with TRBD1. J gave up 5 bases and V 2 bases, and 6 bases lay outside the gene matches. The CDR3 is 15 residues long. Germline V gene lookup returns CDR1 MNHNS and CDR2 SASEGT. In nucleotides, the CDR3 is TGTGCCAGCAGTGAACAGGGACAGGGCTTAACTGAAGCTTTCTTT. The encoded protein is CASSEQGQGLTEAFF.

The CDR3 protein is CASSLDRVTSGNTIYF. The CDR3 nucleotides read TGTGCCAGCAGCTTAGACAGGGTCACCTCTGGAAACACCATATATTTT. This chain links TRBV7-9 with TRBJ1-3; tentative D call: TRBD1 (6 bases). CDR1 and CDR2 from the germline V gene are SEHNR and FQNEAQ (reference sequence). This CDR3 is 16 amino acids long. V dropped 1 base and J dropped 0 bases, with 10 bases sitting between them.

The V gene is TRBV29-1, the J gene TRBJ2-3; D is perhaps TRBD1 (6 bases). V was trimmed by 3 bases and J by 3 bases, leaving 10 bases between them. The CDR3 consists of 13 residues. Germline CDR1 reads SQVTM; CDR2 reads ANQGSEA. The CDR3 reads CSVELGGTDTQYF. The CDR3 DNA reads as TGCAGCGTTGAGCTAGGGGGAACAGATACGCAGTATTTT.

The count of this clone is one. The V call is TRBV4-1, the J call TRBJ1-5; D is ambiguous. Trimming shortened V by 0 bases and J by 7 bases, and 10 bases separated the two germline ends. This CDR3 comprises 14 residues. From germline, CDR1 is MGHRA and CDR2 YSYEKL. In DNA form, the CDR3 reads TGCGCCAGCAGCCAAGACAGGACCACCCAGCCCCAGCATTTT. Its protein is CASSQDRTTQPQHF.

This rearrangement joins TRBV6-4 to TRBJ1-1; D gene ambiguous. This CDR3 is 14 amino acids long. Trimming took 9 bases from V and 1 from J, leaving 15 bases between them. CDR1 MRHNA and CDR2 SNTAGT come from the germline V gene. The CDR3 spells CARDLQGRNTEAFF. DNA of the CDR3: TGTGCCAGGGATCTGCAAGGCAGGAACACTGAAGCTTTCTTT.

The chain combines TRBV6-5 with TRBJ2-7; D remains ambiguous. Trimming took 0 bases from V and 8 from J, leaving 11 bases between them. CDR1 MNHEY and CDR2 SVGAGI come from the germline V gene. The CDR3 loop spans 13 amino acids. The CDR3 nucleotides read TGTGCCAGCAGTTACTCGTGGTCTCTTCAGCAGTACTTC. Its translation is CASSYSWSLQQYF.

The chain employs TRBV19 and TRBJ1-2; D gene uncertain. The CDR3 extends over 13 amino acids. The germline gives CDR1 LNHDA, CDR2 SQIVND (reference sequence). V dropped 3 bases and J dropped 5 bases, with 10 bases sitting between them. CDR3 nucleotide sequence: TGTGCCAGTAGTATCCCGGGCCCTTATGGCTACACCTTC. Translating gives CASSIPGPYGYTF.

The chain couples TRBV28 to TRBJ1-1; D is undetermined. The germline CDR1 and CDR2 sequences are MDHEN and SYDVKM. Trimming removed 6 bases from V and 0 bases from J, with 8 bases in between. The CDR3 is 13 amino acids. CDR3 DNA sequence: TGTGCCAGCAGATCCGGGGTGAACACTGAAGCTTTCTTT. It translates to CASRSGVNTEAFF.

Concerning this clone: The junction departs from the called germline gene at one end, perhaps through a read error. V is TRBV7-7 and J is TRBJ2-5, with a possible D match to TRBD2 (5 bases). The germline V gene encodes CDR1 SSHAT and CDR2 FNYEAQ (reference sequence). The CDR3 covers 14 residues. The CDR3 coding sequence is TGTGCTAGCAGCTTAGAGGGATTCGGAGCGACCCAGTACTTC. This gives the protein CASSLEGFGATQYF.

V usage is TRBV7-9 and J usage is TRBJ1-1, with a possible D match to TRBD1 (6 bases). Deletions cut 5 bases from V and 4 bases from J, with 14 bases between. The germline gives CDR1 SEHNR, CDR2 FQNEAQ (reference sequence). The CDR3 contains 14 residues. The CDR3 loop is CASSTHRAGTEAFF. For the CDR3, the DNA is TGTGCCAGCAGCACCCACAGGGCCGGCACTGAAGCTTTCTTT.

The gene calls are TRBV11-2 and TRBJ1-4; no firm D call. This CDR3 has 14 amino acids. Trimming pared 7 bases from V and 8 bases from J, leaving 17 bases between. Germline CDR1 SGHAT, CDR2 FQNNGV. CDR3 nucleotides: TGTGCCAGCACCACCGGAGTCGGGAGAGAAAAACTGTTTTTT. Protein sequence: CASTTGVGREKLFF.

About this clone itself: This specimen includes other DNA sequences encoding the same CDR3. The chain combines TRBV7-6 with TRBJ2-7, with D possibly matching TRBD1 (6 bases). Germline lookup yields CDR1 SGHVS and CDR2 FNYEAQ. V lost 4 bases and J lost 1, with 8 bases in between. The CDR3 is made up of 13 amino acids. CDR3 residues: CASSSQGSYEQYF. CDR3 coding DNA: TGTGCCAGCAGCTCACAGGGTTCCTACGAGCAGTACTTC.